Given below is one T cell receptor (beta chain) in context. This clone was seen only once. It has no known antigen specificity. No per-base quality is available; no much larger clone lies one base away. Per the publication, the time point label means: about 28 days (+/-7) after the second vaccine dose. Because spike-specific TCR depth and breadth did not differ between the two schedules, AZD1222 recipients who got a second dose at roughly 4 weeks were pooled with those who got a second dose at roughly 12 weeks. Vaccinee samples were obtained from the UK trials COV001 and COV002, which included a single-blind randomized controlled phase 2/3 trial of AZD1222 (ChAdOx1 nCoV-19) in healthy adults. Trial participant PBMC samples were collected at day 0 and day 28 after the second dose for TCRbeta chain sequencing. The CDR3 regions of human TCRbeta chains were analyzed by immunosequencing. As for the authors' bioinformatics: Repertoire TCRs were matched against a reference library of SARS-CoV-2-specific TCRs generated with the MIRA antigen-specificity platform. Breadth was defined as the fraction of unique TCRs that were SARS-CoV-2-associated, and depth was defined as the fraction of total T cells that were SARS-CoV-2-associated. Each spike-specific TCR was assigned to its reactive spike region and to a CD4 or CD8 class using the MIRA data. Log10-transformed breadth and depth values were compared by one-way ANOVA with Sidak's multiple comparisons tests. TCRdb retrieved this table from immuneACCESS and kept in-frame rearrangements only. Not all clones are present; in checked studies, unresolved V genes account for under half, and no reason is known for the remainder. V and J calls plus clone size are reproduced from that table; the DNA served to infer D and trimming. The sample contains 150,000 or so clones, 80% to 95% of them found a single time. About 5.9% of the sample is taken by the ten largest.

The sample belongs to a study of T cell responses to AZD1222 COVID-19 vaccine (dated by TCRdb to about 2021). About the study as a whole: TCR sequencing was performed for about 240 trial participants, of whom about 200 were given two doses of AZD1222 and roughly 25 were given two doses of MenACWY control vaccine. Trial participants were enrolled by age into subgroups of 18-55, 56-69 and 70-plus years, and around 150, 28 and 57 TCR-sequenced participants, respectively, were included in these subgroups. General findings and caveats noted by the study authors: Because no day 14 peak-response samples were available, repertoires were characterized only after the peak T cell response. CD4 TCRs associated with the vaccine covered the entire spike protein, and the dominant responses were in regions 160-218 and 743-854. The 56-69-year group was small, and its depth increase did not reach significance, likely because of low power. Participants were mostly white British and included more females than males, and it was suggested by the authors that clonal diversity may have been underestimated. Epitopes outside the regions mutated in the B.1.351 and B.1.1.7 variants were reportedly recognized by nearly half of the unique spike-specific TCRs. Spike-specific TCR breadth and depth rose significantly after two AZD1222 doses compared with day 0 and with MenACWY recipients. Only six or seven AZD1222 recipients were SARS-CoV-2 seropositive at baseline, limiting conclusions about previously exposed vaccinees.

The germline ends are 17 bases apart after V is trimmed by 4 bases and J by 4 bases. Reading from cysteine to phenylalanine, the CDR3 counts 16 amino acids. The only DNA kept is the CDR3, 48 bases in frame from the first base. The germline V gene (reference sequence) gives CDR1 as SGHAT and CDR2 as FQDESV. The clonotype comes from an adult who received the AZD1222 COVID-19 vaccine. Material: peripheral blood, obtained 28 days after the second AZD1222 dose. The chain is made from TRBV11-1 and TRBJ2-1; no D gene is confidently identified. The DNA sequence reads TGTGCCAGCAGCTCAGCAAGGGTTCTAGTATACAATGAGCAGTTCTTC. This codes for CASSSARVLVYNEQFF.